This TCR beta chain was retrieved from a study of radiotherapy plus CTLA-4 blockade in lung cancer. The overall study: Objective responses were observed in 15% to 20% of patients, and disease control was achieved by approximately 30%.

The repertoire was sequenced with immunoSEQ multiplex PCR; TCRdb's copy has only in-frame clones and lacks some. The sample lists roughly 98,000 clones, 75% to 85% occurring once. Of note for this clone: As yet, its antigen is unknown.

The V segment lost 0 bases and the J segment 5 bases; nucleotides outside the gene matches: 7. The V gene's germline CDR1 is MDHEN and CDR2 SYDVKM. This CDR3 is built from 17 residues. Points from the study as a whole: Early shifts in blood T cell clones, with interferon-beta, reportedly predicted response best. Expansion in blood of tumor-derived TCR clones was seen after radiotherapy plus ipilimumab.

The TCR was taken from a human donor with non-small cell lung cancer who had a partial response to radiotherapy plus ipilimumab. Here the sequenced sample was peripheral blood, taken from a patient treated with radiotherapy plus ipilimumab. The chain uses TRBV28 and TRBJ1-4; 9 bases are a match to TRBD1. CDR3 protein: CASSLWGTGRGNEKLFF. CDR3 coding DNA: TGTGCCAGCAGTTTATGGGGGACAGGGAGGGGGAATGAAAAACTGTTTTTT.